Following are 29 T cell receptor beta chains from one sample sequenced in a study of tumor-infiltrating lymphocytes in primary liver carcinoma. A primer in the constant region served to generate TCR beta cDNA from 450 to 600 ng of total RNA. Three rounds of nested multiplex PCR with slightly modified ARM-PCR produced TCR beta libraries. In the first two PCR rounds, TRBV1-TRBV30 forward primers were paired with a C-beta reverse primer, and each round lasted around 10 cycles. One entry per CDR3 protein results from TCRdb running MiXCR on the multiplex PCR reads. In the table there are almost 200,000 distinct CDR3 sequences, roughly two thirds of which are singletons. Blood RNA originated from unsorted whole blood, with germline DNA additionally extracted. Input material: peripheral blood. The receptor source for this set is a woman aged 60-70 years with primary liver carcinoma and hepatitis B virus infection.

The table lists this clonotype with many counts. In DNA, the CDR3 is TGTGCCAGCAGCTTAGGCCTGGCTGAAGCTTTCTTT. Protein sequence: CASSLGLAEAFF. This chain connects TRBV11-2 to TRBJ1-1, with unresolved D. The germline CDR1 and CDR2 sequences are SGHAT and FQNNGV. The CDR3 runs to 12 residues. V gave up 1 base and J gave up 6 bases, with 6 bases separating them.

Concerning this clonotype itself: A single base separates this from a much larger clone, so it may be a read error. J is TRBJ1-3 and V is TRBV29-1, with unresolved D. The CDR3 loop spans 14 amino acids. The germline V gene has CDR1 SQVTM and CDR2 ANQGSEA. V was shortened by 7 bases and J by 0 bases, with 13 bases between the two germline ends. The CDR3 nucleotides read TGCAGCGCCAAGGAGAGCTTCTCTGGAAACACCATATATTTT. It yields the protein CSAKESFSGNTIYF.

Remarks on this clonotype: A junction boundary mismatches the germline segment, possibly from a read error. The chain combines TRBV11-2 with TRBJ2-5; TRBD2 aligns across 11 bases. The germline V gene encodes CDR1 SGHAT and CDR2 FQNNGV. This CDR3 has 15 amino acids. CDR3 sequence: CAGSSTSGNVETQYF. The CDR3 DNA is TGTGCCGGCAGCTCGACTAGCGGGAATGTAGAGACCCAATACTTC.

Concerning this clonotype: A much larger clone lies a single base off, so this may be a read error. J is TRBJ2-1 and V is TRBV12-3 or TRBV12-4, with a tentative D call TRBD1 (6 bases). This CDR3 is 15 amino acids long. The CDR3 bases are TGTGCCAGCAGTTTGTCCAGGGGCACTAACAATGAGCAGTCCTTC. Amino acids: CASSLSRGTNNEQSF.

Of note for this clonotype: A much larger clone differs by one base, so this may be a read error. The V and J genes are TRBV4-2 and TRBJ2-7; 8 nucleotides align to TRBD2. V was pared by 1 base and J by 0 bases, with 11 bases of the junction left unmatched. Germline values: CDR1 LGHNA, CDR2 YNFKEQ. The CDR3 is made up of 18 amino acids. CDR3 DNA sequence: TGTGCCAGCAGCCAAGGGACTAGCTGGAGACCAGGCTCCTACGAGCAGTACTTC. It codes for CASSQGTSWRPGSYEQYF.

Remarks on this clonotype: The junction departs from the called germline gene at one end, perhaps through a read error. The chain uses TRBV7-8 and TRBJ2-2; D is undetermined. The V gene's germline CDR1 is SGHVS and CDR2 FQNEAQ. This CDR3 is built from 13 residues. CDR3 in amino acids: CVSSHSNAGELFF. Written as DNA, the CDR3 is TGTGTCAGCAGCCACTCTAACGCCGGGGAGCTGTTTTTT.

Concerning this clonotype: A much larger clone lies a single base off, so this may be a read error. The chain uses TRBV29-1 and TRBJ2-7; TRBD2 is a possible D gene (5 bases). The CDR3 is 11 residues long. From germline, CDR1 is SQVTM and CDR2 ANQGSEA. V was pared by 4 bases and J by 5 bases, with 9 bases between. CDR3 loop: CSVGGLHEQYF. CDR3 bases: TGCAGCGTTGGAGGGCTCCACGAGCAGTACTTC.

Concerning this clonotype: This clone may be a read error of a much larger clone one base away. The chain recombines TRBV6-1 with TRBJ2-7; possible D gene TRBD1, 5 bases. Germline CDR1 reads MNHNS; CDR2 reads SASEGT. The CDR3 covers 16 residues. The DNA of the CDR3 is TGTGCCATCAGTGAACGCCGCGACAGTTCCTTCTACGAGCAGTACTTC. Translation: CAISERRDSSFYEQYF.

For this clonotype: Relative to the germline gene, one junction end is altered; a read error may explain this. The gene calls are TRBV6-5 and TRBJ2-1, with a tentative D call TRBD2 (6 bases). Germline V gene data show CDR1 as MNHEY and CDR2 as SVGAGI. The CDR3 contains 16 residues. The CDR3 sequence: CVSSFRLGSSYNVQFF. The CDR3 DNA reads TGTGTCAGCAGTTTCCGACTAGGGAGCTCCTACAATGTGCAGTTCTTC.

There are a few counts of this clonotype. This chain links TRBV7-8 with TRBJ2-1; 8 positions match TRBD2. CDR3 length: 13 residues. Germline V gives CDR1 SGHVS, CDR2 FQNEAQ. Unmatched junction bases numbered 5, after V lost 3 bases and J lost 10 bases. The CDR3: CASSFIAGKEQFF. The CDR3 DNA sequence: TGTGCCAGCAGCTTCATAGCGGGAAAGGAGCAGTTCTTC.

This clonotype was detected many times. This chain joins TRBV4-1 and TRBJ2-7; 9 nucleotides agree with TRBD2. Looked up from germline, CDR1 is MGHRA and CDR2 is YSYEKL. The CDR3 extends over 15 amino acids. J gave up 4 bases and V 1 base, and 5 bases lay outside the gene matches. CDR3 region: CASSQGGRALYEQYF. Written as DNA, the CDR3 is TGCGCCAGCAGCCAAGGCGGGAGGGCACTTTACGAGCAGTACTTC.

This clonotype was observed a handful of times. The V and J genes are TRBV18 and TRBJ2-5; D may correspond to TRBD1 or TRBD2 (5 bases each). The germline CDR1 and CDR2 sequences are KGHSH and LQKENI. The CDR3 has 14 residues. Trimming shortened V by 3 bases and J by 9 bases, and 17 bases separated the two germline ends. In DNA, the CDR3 is TGTGCCAGCTCACCTGGCACGGGACCCGGGGCCCAGTACTTC. Translated, it gives CASSPGTGPGAQYF.

Note on this clonotype: A much larger clone is a single base away; this may be a read error. The V call is TRBV6-5, the J call TRBJ1-5, with D hard to call. CDR1 is MNHEY and CDR2 is SVGAGI in the germline V gene. The CDR3 totals 12 residues. The CDR3 reads CASSSVNRPQHF. The CDR3 bases are TGTGCCAGCAGTTCAGTCAATCGGCCCCAGCATTTT.

This clonotype was seen repeatedly, ten times or more. The rearrangement links TRBV14 to TRBJ2-5; TRBD2 matches at 7 bases. CDR3 length: 14 residues. V shed 4 bases and J 4 bases; nucleotides not matched to a gene: 6. Germline CDR1 SGHDN, CDR2 FVKESK. CDR3: CASSPFGGRETQYF. In DNA, the CDR3 is TGTGCCAGCAGCCCGTTTGGCGGGAGAGAGACCCAGTACTTC.

This clonotype occurred many times. The chain recombines TRBV12-3 or TRBV12-4 with TRBJ1-1; D remains ambiguous. Trimming pared 5 bases from V and 0 bases from J, leaving 7 bases between. The length of the CDR3 is 13 residues. The CDR3, as DNA: TGTGCCAGCAGTCTACAAATGAACACTGAAGCTTTCTTT. Its translation is CASSLQMNTEAFF.

The chain carries TRBV12-3 or TRBV12-4 and TRBJ1-1; 8 bases align to TRBD1. CDR3 length equals 13 residues. V shed 10 bases, J shed 5 bases, and the junction held 9 bases outside the gene matches. The CDR3: CATSHNRGTEAFF. The CDR3 DNA is TGTGCCACCAGCCATAACAGGGGGACTGAAGCTTTCTTT.

This clonotype was detected a few times. V usage is TRBV6-2 or TRBV6-3 and J usage is TRBJ2-2; tentatively, D is TRBD1 or TRBD2 (5 bases each). The CDR3 has 18 residues. V lost 7 bases and J lost 5, with 26 bases in between. CDR1 and CDR2 from the germline V gene are MNHEY and SVGEGT. CDR3 DNA sequence: TGTGCCAGCACCCTACTAGGGGACCCGGGATGGGGTACCGGGGAGCTGTTTTTT. Translation gives CASTLLGDPGWGTGELFF.

For this clonotype: No conserved phenylalanine or tryptophan ends this CDR3, so it is likely a read error. This rearrangement joins TRBV11-1 to TRBJ1-1; TRBD1 might be the D (5 bases). The CDR3 is made up of 12 amino acids. Germline values: CDR1 SGHAT, CDR2 FQDESV (reference sequence). V was shortened by 4 bases and J by 7 bases, with 10 bases between the two germline ends. CDR3 sequence (DNA): TGTGCCAGCAGCTCGGGGACTCTTGAAGCTTTCATT. This codes for CASSSGTLEAFI.

This clonotype was counted only a few times. This may be a read error: a much more frequent sequence differs by one nucleotide. The chain has TRBV6-5 and TRBJ1-4; maybe TRBD1 (6 bases). The CDR3 extends over 13 amino acids. Germline loops: CDR1 MNHEY, CDR2 SVGAGI. The V end lost 5 bases, the J end lost 11 bases, and 15 bases lay between the germline ends. CDR3 loop: CASSDTPRGKLFF. Written as DNA, the CDR3 is TGTGCCAGCAGTGACACCCCAAGGGGGAAACTGTTTTTT.

This clonotype was recorded a few times. This chain joins TRBV6-5 and TRBJ2-1; 12 bases are a match to TRBD2. The V gene's germline CDR1 is MNHEY and CDR2 SVGAGI. The CDR3 contains 16 residues. J lost 8 bases, V lost 10 bases, and 15 bases had no gene match. CDR3 sequence: CATLRTSGIVDDEQFF. CDR3 bases: TGTGCCACCTTAAGGACTAGCGGGATAGTAGACGATGAGCAGTTCTTC.

The chain links TRBV24-1 to TRBJ1-2; a weak D match, TRBD1 (5 bases). Germline assignment: CDR1 KGHDR and CDR2 SFDVKD. V lost 1 base and J lost 4, with 12 bases in between. This CDR3 has 15 residues. The CDR3 here is CATSDFGPGLYGYTF. CDR3 DNA sequence: TGTGCCACCAGTGATTTCGGTCCGGGACTCTATGGCTACACCTTC.

This chain links TRBV28 with TRBJ2-7; a possible D gene is TRBD2 (6 bases). CDR1 and CDR2 from the germline V gene are MDHEN and SYDVKM. The CDR3 extends over 13 amino acids. V gave up 11 bases and J gave up 2 bases, with 16 bases separating them. For the CDR3, the DNA is TGTGCCGTCACCGGGACGGGGGCCTACGAGCAGTACTTC. Translated, it gives CAVTGTGAYEQYF.

Regarding this clonotype: The junction does not match germline at one end; this may be a read error. V is TRBV11-2 and J is TRBJ2-6; D is perhaps TRBD1 (5 bases). CDR3 length: 16 amino acids. The V gene's germline CDR1 is SGHAT and CDR2 FQNNGV. This chain's CDR3 is CASSLERNSGANILTF. Here the CDR3 DNA reads TGTGCCAGCAGCTTGGAACGGAACTCTGGGGCCAACATCCTGACTTTC.

The V and J genes are TRBV18 and TRBJ1-4; a weak D match, TRBD1 (6 bases). The CDR3 loop spans 15 amino acids. Germline V gives CDR1 KGHSH, CDR2 LQKENI. V lost 2 bases and J 4 bases, leaving 11 bases between the germline ends. The CDR3 coding sequence is TGTGCCAGCTCACCAACGGACAGCCATAATGAAAAACTGTTTTTT. Protein product: CASSPTDSHNEKLFF.

J is TRBJ2-1 and V is TRBV28, with 12 bases identical to TRBD2. The V gene's germline CDR1 is MDHEN and CDR2 SYDVKM. V gave up 5 bases and J gave up 7 bases; unmatched junction bases: 6. The CDR3 spans 15 residues. The DNA of the CDR3 is TGTGCCAGCAGTAAGACTAGCGGGAGAGTGAATGAGCAGTTCTTC. This encodes CASSKTSGRVNEQFF.

A word on this clonotype: The DNA is omitted, as the CDR3 cannot be located on it reliably, and the CDR3 follows TCRdb's listing. This chain links TRBV7-9 with TRBJ2-3; the table's D call TRBD2 went unverified against the DNA. Germline values: CDR1 SEHNR, CDR2 FQNEAQ (reference sequence). The CDR3 is 16 amino acids long, termini counted. CDR3 loop: CASSLVGSGSSDTRYF.

Comments on this clonotype: At one end, the junction sequence differs from germline, possibly due to a read error. The chain uses TRBV10-3 and TRBJ1-5; D is uncertain. CDR3 length: 16 amino acids. Germline V gene data show CDR1 as ENHRY and CDR2 as SYGVKD. The CDR3 reads CTISETWTAANQPQHF. CDR3 bases: TGTACCATCAGTGAGACTTGGACGGCTGCGAATCAGCCCCAGCACTTT.

The chain recombines TRBV7-9 with TRBJ1-5; D is unresolved. Between the trimmed V and J ends, which lost 3 bases and 3 bases, there was a span of 12 bases. The CDR3 consists of 15 residues. Germline lookup yields CDR1 SEHNR and CDR2 FQNEAQ (reference sequence). The CDR3 here is CASSLDGPLNQPQHF. CDR3 nucleotides: TGTGCCAGCAGCTTGGACGGGCCCCTCAATCAGCCCCAGCATTTT. The entire variable domain, with the rest obtained from reference TRBV7-9 and TRBJ1-5, is as follows: DTGVSQNPRHKITKRGQNVTFRCDPISEHNRLYWYRQTLGQGPEFLTYFQNEAQLEKSRLLSDRFSAERPKGSFSTLEIQRTEQGDSAMYLCASSLDGPLNQPQHFGDGTRLSIL.

In this sample, this clonotype turned up many times. The V and J genes are TRBV29-1 and TRBJ2-3; 10 nucleotides align to TRBD2. Germline CDR1 SQVTM, CDR2 ANQGSEA. The trim removed 5 bases at V and 2 bases at J, leaving 4 bases unmatched. The CDR3 length is 14 residues. The CDR3 sequence is CSVTGTSDTDTQYF. The DNA of the CDR3 is TGCAGCGTTACCGGGACTAGCGACACAGATACGCAGTATTTT.